This T cell receptor beta chain was documented in a study of cytomegalovirus exposure and HLA in healthy donors. There are 14 residues in the CDR3. V lost 4 bases and J 4 bases, leaving 13 bases between the germline ends. Germline values: CDR1 SGHNT, CDR2 YENEEA. Study-level findings and limits: Prior analysis indicated that the majority of TCR beta V segments exhibited productivity approximately 90% or approximately 30% of the time.

The PCR ran on 60 Vbeta and 13 Jbeta primers. Sequencing used immunoSEQ multiplex PCR; TCRdb keeps in-frame clones, though not all of them. The table has about 150,000 clones, around 75% seen once; the top ten hold approximately 7.7%. A remark on this clone: Antigen unknown.

Sample: PBMCs. The chain uses TRBV11-3 and TRBJ2-5; perhaps TRBD1 as D (6 bases). The TCR comes from a man in his thirties or forties in good health and CMV-seropositive. The CDR3 here is CASSSDRLGETQYF. The CDR3 coding sequence is TGTGCCAGCAGCTCCGACAGGTTGGGAGAGACCCAGTACTTC.